These 32 T cell receptor beta chains came from one sample sequenced in a study of blood T cells in healthy people across ages. The second PCR ran roughly 7 to 11 cycles with a sample-barcoded 5' primer and J-beta primers. A single record per CDR3 protein comes from TCRdb applying MiXCR to the 5' RACE reads. Here the sample spans about 1.6 million distinct CDR3 sequences, about 32% being singletons. The sample consisted of blood. These TCRs come from a woman aged 25-40 years in good health.

The sample holds a few counts of this clonotype. In nucleotides, the CDR3 is TGCAGTGCTAGGGAATCAAACATTCAGTACTTC. Protein product: CSARESNIQYF. The chain combines TRBV20-1 with TRBJ2-4; no clear D. The CDR3 covers 11 residues. CDR1 is DFQATT and CDR2 is SNEGSKA in the germline V gene (reference sequence). Trimming removed 3 bases from V and 6 bases from J, with 6 bases in between.

V gene TRBV4-2 combines with J gene TRBJ2-5; D call uncertain. The V gene lost 4 bases and the J gene lost 5 bases, with 11 bases spanning the gap. The germline gives CDR1 LGHNA, CDR2 YNFKEQ. This CDR3 is 13 amino acids long. The DNA of the CDR3 is TGTGCCAGCAGCCCTCTAGAGTGGGAGACCCAGTACTTC. This sequence encodes CASSPLEWETQYF.

Turning to this clonotype: Possible read error: a much larger clone is one base away. The chain links TRBV29-1 to TRBJ2-3; 10 bases are shared with TRBD2. V shed 7 bases and J 0 bases; nucleotides not matched to a gene: 13. This CDR3 region has 17 residues. Germline-derived CDR1 and CDR2 are SQVTM and ANQGSEA. CDR3 sequence reads: CSDAWSGRASSTDTQYF. The CDR3, as DNA: TGCAGCGATGCATGGAGCGGGAGGGCCTCTAGCACAGATACGCAGTATTTT.

This clonotype occurred a few times. The chain couples TRBV6-7 to TRBJ2-3, with TRBD2 matching over 9 bases. TRBV6-7 is treated as an ORF (open reading frame) with a function not yet certain. V trimming: 0 bases; J trimming: 0 bases; junction bases outside the gene matches: 7. This CDR3 region has 18 residues. CDR3 loop: CASSYSILRGGSTDTQYF. CDR3 sequence (DNA): TGTGCCAGCAGTTACTCGATTCTGCGGGGGGGAAGCACAGATACGCAGTATTTT.

V gene TRBV11-2 combines with J gene TRBJ2-3, with 11 bases that match TRBD2. CDR3 length: 15 amino acids. V lost 3 bases to trimming and J lost 5 bases; unmatched junction nucleotides: 4. The germline CDR1 and CDR2 sequences are SGHAT and FQNNGV. Written as DNA, the CDR3 is TGTGCCAGCAGCTTTACTAGCGGGGGTGTAGATACGCAGTATTTT. It yields the protein CASSFTSGGVDTQYF.

The sample holds many counts of this clonotype. V usage is TRBV7-2 and J usage is TRBJ2-1, with D unclear. The CDR3 is 13 amino acids. V lost 1 base to trimming and J lost 12 bases, with 13 bases between them. The germline V gene encodes CDR1 SGHTA and CDR2 FQGNSA. CDR3 protein: CASSLDAGQPQFF. The CDR3 DNA sequence: TGTGCCAGCAGCTTAGACGCTGGGCAGCCGCAGTTCTTC.

J is TRBJ2-1 and V is TRBV20-1; 7 bases map to TRBD2. CDR1 and CDR2 from the germline V gene are DFQATT and SNEGSKA (reference sequence). CDR3 length: 13 amino acids. V lost 6 bases to trimming and J lost 4 bases; unmatched junction nucleotides: 6. CDR3 in DNA: TGCAGTGCCACTCCTAGCGGATACAATGAGCAGTTCTTC. The encoded protein is CSATPSGYNEQFF.

V and J are TRBV20-1 and TRBJ2-7; 8 positions agree with TRBD1. This CDR3 contains 15 residues. The V gene end was trimmed by 2 bases and the J gene end by 7 bases; junction bases not matched to a gene: 13. CDR1 and CDR2 from the germline V gene are DFQATT and SNEGSKA (reference sequence). The CDR3 region is CSARFGQGMPTEQYF. The CDR3 DNA reads as TGCAGTGCTAGATTCGGACAGGGAATGCCTACGGAGCAGTACTTC.

With regard to this clonotype: This may be a read error, as it is one base from a much larger clone. The chain carries TRBV29-1 and TRBJ1-2; D is unresolved. The CDR3 loop spans 12 amino acids. V dropped 8 bases and J dropped 4 bases, with 14 bases sitting between them. Germline loops: CDR1 SQVTM, CDR2 ANQGSEA. The DNA of the CDR3 is TGCAGCACCACGGACGGGCCCTATGGCTACACCTTC. Translated: CSTTDGPYGYTF.

The CDR3 DNA is TGCGCCAGCAGCTCAATAGCGGGAGTGCCCACAGATACGCAGTATTTT. It yields the protein CASSSIAGVPTDTQYF. The gene calls are TRBV5-1 and TRBJ2-3; 9 bases are shared with TRBD2. From germline, CDR1 is SGHRS and CDR2 YFSETQ. The CDR3 is 16 residues long. With 3 bases clipped from V and 2 bases from J, the junction kept 7 bases outside the gene matches. Full variable domain (rest looked up from reference TRBV5-1 and TRBJ2-3): KAGVTQTPRYLIKTRGQQVTLSCSPISGHRSVSWYQQTPGQGLQFLFEYFSETQRNKGNFPGRFSGRQFSNSRSEMNVSTLELGDSALYLCASSSIAGVPTDTQYFGPGTRLTVL.

The V call is TRBV10-2, the J call TRBJ2-7; the match to TRBD2 covers 8 bases. J was trimmed by 5 bases and V by 2 bases; bases with no gene match: 8. The CDR3 totals 15 residues. Germline CDR1 is WSHSY and CDR2 is SAAADI. The CDR3 region has the DNA TGCGCCAGCAGTGAGCCTTTAGCGGGGATTGACGAGCAGTACTTC. It yields the protein CASSEPLAGIDEQYF.

This clonotype was seen more than once but under ten times. V is TRBV6-4 and J is TRBJ1-2; 7 bases are shared with TRBD1. Germline V gives CDR1 MRHNA, CDR2 SNTAGT. The CDR3 totals 15 residues. V was clipped by 7 bases and J by 8 bases; unmatched bases: 16. The CDR3 nucleotides are TGTGCCAGCAACCCGGACAGGACGGCGTTCGGGGGCTACACCTTC. It yields the protein CASNPDRTAFGGYTF.

The chain is built from TRBV6-6 and TRBJ2-2; TRBD1 agrees at 7 bases. The germline V gene encodes CDR1 MNHNY and CDR2 SVGAGI (reference sequence). This CDR3 has 16 residues. After removal of 5 bases from V and 5 bases from J, the junction contained 11 bases not matched to a gene. DNA for the CDR3: TGTGCCAGCAGTCCCCTGACAGGGAAGGGGACCGGGGAGCTGTTTTTT. Protein product: CASSPLTGKGTGELFF.

At least ten counts were recorded for this clonotype. The J gene is TRBJ2-1, the V gene TRBV7-3, with TRBD1 as a possible D gene (6 bases). This CDR3 has 15 residues. Trimming pared 0 bases from V and 2 bases from J, leaving 8 bases between. Germline values: CDR1 SGHTA, CDR2 FQGTGA. CDR3 nucleotide sequence: TGTGCCAGCAGCTTAACTCAGGGGACCTACAATGAGCAGTTCTTC. Its translation is CASSLTQGTYNEQFF.

This clonotype has a handful of counts. The gene calls are TRBV27 and TRBJ2-7, with D hard to call. Looked up from germline, CDR1 is MNHEY and CDR2 is SMNVEV (reference sequence). The CDR3 is 14 residues long. The germline V and J ends were trimmed by 3 bases and 6 bases, with 15 bases remaining between them. CDR3 nucleotides: TGTGCCAGCAGTTTTAGCACGAACAACCTCGAGCAGTACTTC. This codes for CASSFSTNNLEQYF.

This clonotype was seen ten or more times. The gene calls are TRBV4-1 and TRBJ1-2, with 10 bases aligning to TRBD1. Trimming at V came to 0 bases and at J to 8 bases, leaving 6 bases not matched to a gene. The CDR3 length is 15 residues. CDR1 is MGHRA, CDR2 YSYEKL, per germline. The CDR3 coding sequence is TGCGCCAGCAGCCAAGACCACGGGACAGGGGTCGGCTACACCTTC. It codes for CASSQDHGTGVGYTF.

Note on this clonotype: This may be a read error: a much more frequent sequence differs by one nucleotide. V and J are TRBV24-1 and TRBJ2-7; TRBD1 agrees at 7 bases. CDR1 is KGHDR, CDR2 SFDVKD, per germline. This CDR3 region has 15 residues. Unmatched junction bases numbered 15, after V lost 11 bases and J lost 3 bases. The CDR3 protein is CANRVGTECIYEQYF. CDR3 nucleotides: TGTGCCAATCGTGTCGGGACAGAGTGTATCTACGAGCAGTACTTC.

In its sample, this clonotype was seen a few times. The chain carries TRBV30 and TRBJ2-5; maybe TRBD2 (5 bases). Trimming removed 2 bases at V and 13 bases at J, with 14 bases between. In germline, CDR1 is GTSNPN, CDR2 SVGIG (reference sequence). CDR3 length: 11 amino acids. The CDR3 region is CAWSRATGMYF. The CDR3 DNA is TGTGCCTGGAGTCGAGCTACCGGGATGTACTTC. The complete variable domain, with remaining parts taken from reference TRBV30 and TRBJ2-5, reads SQTIHQWPATLVQPVGSPLSLECTVEGTSNPNLYWYRQAAGRGLQLLFYSVGIGQISSEVPQNLSASRPQDRQFILSSKKLLLSDSGFYLCAWSRATGMYFGPGTRLLVL.

This clonotype was seen only a few times. This sequence joins TRBV14 and TRBJ2-1; TRBD1 matches 11 bases. After removal of 0 bases from V and 3 bases from J, the junction contained 4 bases not matched to a gene. Germline values: CDR1 SGHDN, CDR2 FVKESK. The CDR3 extends over 17 amino acids. CDR3 coding DNA: TGTGCCAGCAGCCAAGATGGAGGGACAGGGGGCTACAATGAGCAGTTCTTC. Encoded protein: CASSQDGGTGGYNEQFF.

This clonotype was recorded many times. The DNA for the CDR3 is TGCGCCAGCAGCCAAGACCGACCGTCCTACAATGAGCAGTTCTTC. This codes for CASSQDRPSYNEQFF. The chain has TRBV4-1 and TRBJ2-1; D gene unclear. The germline V gene has CDR1 MGHRA and CDR2 YSYEKL. The CDR3 sequence is 15 residues long. V was cut by 0 bases and J by 1 base, with 7 bases left in between.

The rearrangement uses TRBV5-1 and TRBJ1-4; D remains ambiguous. The germline CDR1 and CDR2 sequences are SGHRS and YFSETQ. V lost 0 bases and J 5 bases, leaving 11 bases between the germline ends. This CDR3 is 15 amino acids long. CDR3 nucleotides: TGCGCCAGCAGCTTGGGAAACAAACCAAATGAAAAACTGTTTTTT. This encodes CASSLGNKPNEKLFF.

This clonotype was picked up a small number of times. CDR3 protein: CAISERQGLGTEAFF. The CDR3 DNA is TGTGCCATCAGTGAACGACAGGGATTGGGCACTGAAGCTTTCTTT. V and J are TRBV10-3 and TRBJ1-1; TRBD1 matches at 7 bases. The germline V gene has CDR1 ENHRY and CDR2 SYGVKD. Germline trimming cut 3 bases from V and 4 bases from J; bases unmatched to any gene: 8. This CDR3 is 15 amino acids long.

For this clonotype: No DNA is shown, since the ends of the CDR3 on it are uncertain; the CDR3 is the one TCRdb lists. The V and J genes are TRBV20-1 and TRBJ2-2. Germline CDR1 is DFQATT and CDR2 is SNEGSKA (reference sequence). Both ends counted, the CDR3 spans 17 residues. The chain's CDR3 is CSASELLNEQFFGELFF.

The V gene is TRBV7-9, the J gene TRBJ1-1, with 11 nucleotides matching TRBD1. The CDR3 covers 15 residues. The germline gives CDR1 SEHNR, CDR2 FQNEAQ (reference sequence). The J segment lost 5 bases and the V segment lost 5 bases, leaving 7 bases of the junction unmatched. Here the CDR3 reads CASSPGQGAGTEAFF. In nucleotides, the CDR3 is TGTGCCAGCAGCCCTGGACAGGGGGCCGGGACTGAAGCTTTCTTT.

The table lists this clonotype with a few counts. This rearrangement joins TRBV11-1 to TRBJ2-1; 7 nucleotides agree with TRBD1. The germline V gene has CDR1 SGHAT and CDR2 FQDESV (reference sequence). V trimming: 6 bases; J trimming: 9 bases; junction bases outside the gene matches: 11. This CDR3 is built from 14 residues. The CDR3 bases are TGTGCCAGCAGTTGGGACAGTTGGGGCGGTGAGCAGTTCTTC. It encodes CASSWDSWGGEQFF.

This clonotype has only a few counts. V usage is TRBV4-1 and J usage is TRBJ2-1; no reliable D call. The V and J ends lost 4 bases and 7 bases respectively, with 17 bases between them. The germline V gene encodes CDR1 MGHRA and CDR2 YSYEKL. The CDR3 contains 15 residues. The CDR3 here is CASSPEPGLFNEQFF. In DNA, the CDR3 is TGCGCCAGCAGCCCAGAGCCCGGGCTATTTAATGAGCAGTTCTTC.

The genes are TRBV29-1 and TRBJ1-2, with D maybe TRBD1 (5 bases). Germline CDR1 and CDR2: SQVTM and ANQGSEA. This CDR3 has 12 amino acids. V gave up 6 bases and J gave up 3 bases, with 11 bases separating them. The DNA of the CDR3 is TGCAGCGTCCCACAGGATTACTATGGCTACACCTTC. This encodes CSVPQDYYGYTF.

This sequence joins TRBV28 and TRBJ2-6; no firm D call. Trimming cost V 6 bases and J 0 bases, with 15 bases left between them. This CDR3 comprises 17 residues. Germline V gene sequence: CDR1 MDHEN, CDR2 SYDVKM. The CDR3 nucleotides read TGTGCCAGCAGCAAGGGCCACCCGCGCTCTGGGGCCAACGTCCTGACTTTC. This sequence encodes CASSKGHPRSGANVLTF.

At least ten counts were recorded for this clonotype. The rearrangement joins TRBV20-1 to TRBJ2-7; unclear D gene. This CDR3 spans 14 amino acids. Germline V gene sequence: CDR1 DFQATT, CDR2 SNEGSKA (reference sequence). Trimming cost V 3 bases and J 2 bases, with 14 bases left between them. The CDR3 region has the DNA TGCAGTGCTAGCACCGCTTCCTCACCCTACGAGCAGTACTTC. It translates to CSASTASSPYEQYF.

CDR3 residues: CASSNGLAGAGNTQYF. CDR3 DNA sequence: TGTGCCAGCAGCAACGGACTAGCGGGGGCCGGGAATACGCAGTATTTT. This chain links TRBV7-6 with TRBJ2-3; 13 bases fit TRBD2. Germline trimming cut 5 bases from V and 7 bases from J; bases unmatched to any gene: 9. The CDR3 spans 16 residues. Germline lookup yields CDR1 SGHVS and CDR2 FNYEAQ.

This clonotype was recorded many times. J is TRBJ2-1 and V is TRBV4-1, with D tentatively TRBD1 (5 bases). This CDR3 spans 15 amino acids. Germline values: CDR1 MGHRA, CDR2 YSYEKL. Between the trimmed V and J ends, which lost 4 bases and 9 bases, there was a span of 19 bases. The CDR3 here is CASSPDKTWGGEQFF. The CDR3 region has the DNA TGCGCCAGCAGCCCGGACAAGACATGGGGCGGTGAGCAGTTCTTC.

The V gene is TRBV20-1, the J gene TRBJ2-7; D may be TRBD2 (6 bases). The V end was cut by 4 bases, the J end by 7 bases, with 20 bases between. The germline CDR1 and CDR2 sequences are DFQATT and SNEGSKA (reference sequence). The CDR3 totals 14 residues. CDR3 DNA sequence: TGCAGTGCTACCAACGCCAGCGGGCCGGGTGAGCAGTACTTC. Protein sequence: CSATNASGPGEQYF.